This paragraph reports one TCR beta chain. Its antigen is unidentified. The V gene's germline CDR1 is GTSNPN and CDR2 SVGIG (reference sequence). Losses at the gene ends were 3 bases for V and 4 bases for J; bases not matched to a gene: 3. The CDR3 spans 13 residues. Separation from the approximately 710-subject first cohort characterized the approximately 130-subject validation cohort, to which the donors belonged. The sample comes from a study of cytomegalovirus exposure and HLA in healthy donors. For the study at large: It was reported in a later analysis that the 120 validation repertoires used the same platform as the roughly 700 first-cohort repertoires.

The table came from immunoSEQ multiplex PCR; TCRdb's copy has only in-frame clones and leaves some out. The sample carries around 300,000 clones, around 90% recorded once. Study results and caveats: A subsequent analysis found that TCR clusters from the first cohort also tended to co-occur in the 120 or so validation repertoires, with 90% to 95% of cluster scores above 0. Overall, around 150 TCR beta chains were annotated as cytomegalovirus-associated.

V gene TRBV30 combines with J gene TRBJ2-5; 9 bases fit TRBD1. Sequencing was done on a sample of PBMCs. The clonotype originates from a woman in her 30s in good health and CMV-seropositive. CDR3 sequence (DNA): TGTGCCTGGAGGGACAGGGGTAGAGAGACCCAGTACTTC. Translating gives CAWRDRGRETQYF.